Below are 21 T cell receptor beta chains sequenced from a single sample in a study of blood T cells in healthy people across ages. Next came a second PCR, run for about 6 to 12 cycles, which used a sample-barcoded 5' primer along with a J-beta primer mix. From the 5' RACE reads, TCRdb called clonotypes with MiXCR, one entry per CDR3 protein. The sample lists 720,000 or so distinct CDR3 sequences, less than 45% occurring once. The sample was blood. These TCRs come from a man older than 75 in good health.

The CDR3 DNA sequence: TGCGCCAGCAGCTTGGTGCCCAATCAGCCCCAGCATTTT. Translating gives CASSLVPNQPQHF. The chain couples TRBV5-1 to TRBJ1-5; D not certain. Trimming left V 0 bases short and J 3 bases short, with 4 bases between. The CDR3 has 13 amino acids. Germline CDR1 is SGHRS and CDR2 is YFSETQ. Using reference TRBV5-1 and TRBJ1-5 for the parts outside the CDR3, the full variable domain is KAGVTQTPRYLIKTRGQQVTLSCSPISGHRSVSWYQQTPGQGLQFLFEYFSETQRNKGNFPGRFSGRQFSNSRSEMNVSTLELGDSALYLCASSLVPNQPQHFGDGTRLSIL.

This clonotype showed up many times. V gene TRBV29-1 combines with J gene TRBJ2-3; 7 nucleotides align to TRBD1. The germline V gene encodes CDR1 SQVTM and CDR2 ANQGSEA. V lost 7 bases, J lost 2 bases, and 12 bases stayed unmatched. The CDR3 consists of 15 residues. The CDR3 sequence: CSDIQGFGHTDTQYF. The CDR3 DNA reads TGCAGCGACATACAGGGGTTTGGTCACACAGATACGCAGTATTTT.

The chain is built from TRBV3-1 and TRBJ2-2; D is unresolved. The V gene's germline CDR1 is LGHDT and CDR2 YNNKEL (reference sequence). CDR3 length: 15 amino acids. V lost 2 bases and J lost 1, with 8 bases in between. The CDR3 coding sequence is TGTGCCAGCAGCCAATTGATAAAGAACACCGGGGAGCTGTTTTTT. As protein: CASSQLIKNTGELFF.

The rearrangement joins TRBV4-1 to TRBJ2-7; D might be TRBD1 (6 bases). This CDR3 has 17 amino acids. CDR1 and CDR2 from the germline V gene are MGHRA and YSYEKL. Trimming cost V 0 bases and J 1 base, with 16 bases left between them. The CDR3 nucleotides read TGCGCCAGCAGCCAAGAAATCCTCGATAGGGGGTCCTACGAGCAGTACTTC. This encodes CASSQEILDRGSYEQYF.

This chain uses TRBV7-9 with TRBJ2-3, with unresolved D. Germline CDR1 is SEHNR and CDR2 is FQNEAQ (reference sequence). The CDR3 consists of 13 residues. Trimming removed 6 bases from V and 3 bases from J, with 10 bases in between. The CDR3 coding sequence is TGTGCCAGCAGTTCCCACGGGACAGATACGCAGTATTTT. This encodes CASSSHGTDTQYF.

V gene TRBV5-1 combines with J gene TRBJ2-2; unclear D gene. V lost 4 bases, J lost 0 bases, and 7 bases lay in between. The V gene's germline CDR1 is SGHRS and CDR2 YFSETQ. The CDR3 is 14 residues long. CDR3 coding DNA: TGCGCCAGCAGCCGAGACGCGAACACCGGGGAGCTGTTTTTT. Its translation is CASSRDANTGELFF.

The genes are TRBV9 and TRBJ2-1, with TRBD2 identical over 12 bases. The DNA end favors TRBJ2-7, so the J call may be wrong. The CDR3 is 17 residues long. Germline V CDR1 and CDR2: SGDLS, YYNGEE. CDR3 nucleotides: TGTGCCAGCAGCACAACACCCGGGACTAGCGGGTACAATGAGCAGTACTTC. Protein product: CASSTTPGTSGYNEQYF.

The chain links TRBV3-1 to TRBJ1-6; TRBD1 agrees at 11 bases. CDR1 is LGHDT and CDR2 is YNNKEL in the germline V gene (reference sequence). V lost 4 bases and J lost 10; bases outside the gene matches: 12. CDR3 length: 17 residues. The CDR3 reads CASSPGTGGRRVSPLHF. CDR3 nucleotide sequence: TGTGCCAGCAGCCCCGGGACAGGGGGAAGAAGGGTCTCACCCCTCCACTTT.

V gene TRBV29-1 combines with J gene TRBJ1-2; a weak D match, TRBD1 (6 bases). Trimming took 6 bases from V and 4 from J, leaving 15 bases between them. From germline, CDR1 is SQVTM and CDR2 ANQGSEA. The CDR3 loop spans 13 amino acids. CDR3 sequence reads: CSVEGGAFYGYTF. The DNA of the CDR3 is TGCAGCGTGGAGGGGGGGGCGTTCTATGGCTACACCTTC.

V is TRBV28 and J is TRBJ1-2; 7 bases fit TRBD1. V gave up 2 bases and J gave up 3 bases; unmatched junction bases: 3. The germline CDR1 and CDR2 sequences are MDHEN and SYDVKM. The CDR3 runs 14 residues. CDR3 DNA: TGTGCCAGCAGTTTAAAGGGGGCCCACTATGGCTACACCTTC. As protein: CASSLKGAHYGYTF.

This clonotype was seen a single time. A read error may be the cause here, since a much bigger clone is one base away. The chain links TRBV6-6 to TRBJ2-5; TRBD2 aligns across 11 bases. The DNA end is a closer match to TRBJ2-1, so the J assignment may be wrong. Germline CDR1 reads MNHNY; CDR2 reads SVGAGI (reference sequence). The CDR3 length is 15 residues. The CDR3 spells CASSPSGGRQETQFF. The CDR3 region has the DNA TGTGCCAGCAGTCCTAGCGGGGGGCGCCAAGAGACCCAGTTCTTC.

The V call is TRBV10-1, the J call TRBJ1-1, with unresolved D. This CDR3 is 14 amino acids long. Trimming shortened V by 0 bases and J by 4 bases, and 9 bases separated the two germline ends. Germline CDR1 and CDR2: WNHNN and SYGVQD (reference sequence). The CDR3 protein is CASSESGVGTEAFF. CDR3 bases: TGCGCCAGCAGTGAGTCCGGGGTCGGCACTGAAGCTTTCTTT.

This clonotype was picked up a small number of times. The chain uses TRBV7-9 and TRBJ2-1; D remains ambiguous. The germline CDR1 and CDR2 sequences are SEHNR and FQNEAQ (reference sequence). The CDR3 is 15 amino acids. V lost 5 bases, J lost 8 bases, and 19 bases lay in between. The CDR3 here is CASSPASFPFDEQFF. CDR3 bases: TGTGCCAGCAGCCCCGCGTCATTCCCGTTTGATGAGCAGTTCTTC. The variable domain in full, completed from reference TRBV7-9 and TRBJ2-1, reads DTGVSQNPRHKITKRGQNVTFRCDPISEHNRLYWYRQTLGQGPEFLTYFQNEAQLEKSRLLSDRFSAERPKGSFSTLEIQRTEQGDSAMYLCASSPASFPFDEQFFGPGTRLTVL.

Regarding this clonotype: At one end, the junction sequence differs from germline, possibly due to a read error. The chain uses TRBV28 and TRBJ1-4; TRBD1 agrees at 9 bases. The CDR3 has 17 residues. CDR1 and CDR2 from the germline V gene are MDHEN and SYDVKM. In DNA, the CDR3 is TGTGCCGGCAGTTCCTTTCCGGGGACAGGGTCTAATGAAAAACTGTTTTTT. Amino acids: CAGSSFPGTGSNEKLFF.

This chain joins TRBV7-9 and TRBJ1-4; D is perhaps TRBD1 (6 bases). The V and J ends lost 6 bases and 9 bases respectively, with 20 bases between them. Germline values: CDR1 SEHNR, CDR2 FQNEAQ (reference sequence). The CDR3 loop spans 15 amino acids. CDR3 amino acids: CASSRRSGTKQKLFF. The CDR3 region has the DNA TGTGCCAGCAGTCGCCGTAGCGGGACAAAGCAAAAACTGTTTTTT. The entire variable domain, with the rest obtained from reference TRBV7-9 and TRBJ1-4, is as follows: DTGVSQNPRHKITKRGQNVTFRCDPISEHNRLYWYRQTLGQGPEFLTYFQNEAQLEKSRLLSDRFSAERPKGSFSTLEIQRTEQGDSAMYLCASSRRSGTKQKLFFGSGTQLSVL.

CDR3 region: CASRYPKVGYTF. The CDR3, as DNA: TGTGCCAGCAGGTACCCCAAAGTGGGCTACACCTTC. The V call is TRBV6-2 or TRBV6-3, the J call TRBJ1-2; no definite D call. The germline CDR1 and CDR2 sequences are MNHEY and SVGEGT. CDR3 length: 12 amino acids. With 6 bases removed from V and 8 bases from J, the gap between germline ends came to 13 bases.

Many counts were recorded for this clonotype. The chain is built from TRBV7-9 and TRBJ2-7, with TRBD2 as a possible D gene (5 bases). Trimming took 2 bases from V and 0 from J, leaving 8 bases between them. In germline, CDR1 is SEHNR, CDR2 FQNEAQ (reference sequence). The CDR3 is 14 residues long. The CDR3 DNA reads TGTGCCAGCAGCTTATTCGGGGACTCCTACGAGCAGTACTTC. Protein sequence: CASSLFGDSYEQYF.

This clonotype was seen only a few times. For the CDR3, the DNA is TGTGCCACCAGCAGAGATGGGGGACGGGGTCCCTCTGGGGCCAACGTCCTGACTTTC. Translated: CATSRDGGRGPSGANVLTF. The chain links TRBV15 to TRBJ2-6; D tentatively fits TRBD1 or TRBD2 (5 bases each). CDR1 and CDR2 (germline): LNHNV, YYDKDF (reference sequence). The V end was cut by 0 bases, the J end by 0 bases, with 15 bases between. The CDR3 runs to 19 residues.

This clonotype has a handful of counts. The CDR3 DNA is TGTGCCAGCAGCCTGGGGCCGGCAACTGAAATAAACTATGGCTACACCTTC. This sequence encodes CASSLGPATEINYGYTF. The rearrangement uses TRBV4-2 and TRBJ1-2; D may be TRBD1 (5 bases). Germline V gives CDR1 LGHNA, CDR2 YNFKEQ. Trimming shortened V by 4 bases and J by 2 bases, and 20 bases separated the two germline ends. This CDR3 spans 17 amino acids.

This chain links TRBV12-3 or TRBV12-4 with TRBJ2-7; 8 bases are a match to TRBD2. With V trimmed by 10 bases and J by 0 bases, 5 bases remained unmatched. The CDR3 is 13 amino acids. The CDR3, as DNA: TGTGCCACCACTAGCGGCAACTCCTACGAGCAGTACTTC. It encodes CATTSGNSYEQYF.

The chain employs TRBV7-2 and TRBJ2-6; 11 bases match TRBD1. Trimming cost V 10 bases and J 1 base; bases outside gene matches: 6. CDR1 SGHTA and CDR2 FQGNSA come from the germline V gene. CDR3 length equals 16 residues. CDR3 sequence (DNA): TGTGCCATTCGGGACAGGGGGAGTTCTGGGGCCAACGTCCTGACTTTC. Its translation: CAIRDRGSSGANVLTF.